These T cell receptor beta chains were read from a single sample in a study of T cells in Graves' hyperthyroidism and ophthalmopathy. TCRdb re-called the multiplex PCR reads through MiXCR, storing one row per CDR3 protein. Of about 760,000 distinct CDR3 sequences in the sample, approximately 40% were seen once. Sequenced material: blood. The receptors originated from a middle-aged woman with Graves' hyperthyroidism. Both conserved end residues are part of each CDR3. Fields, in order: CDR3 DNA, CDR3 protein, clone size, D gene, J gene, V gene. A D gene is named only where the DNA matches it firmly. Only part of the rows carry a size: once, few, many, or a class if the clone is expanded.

cdr3_nt: TGTGCCAGCAGTTACTCGGGTAATAACTATGGCTACACCTTC
cdr3_aa: CASSYSGNNYGYTF
clone_size: .
d_call: .
j_call: TRBJ1-2
v_call: TRBV6-5

cdr3_nt: TGCAGCGTCGCCGACGGGGGGGGGGGCACCGGGGAGCTGTTTTTT
cdr3_aa: CSVADGGGGTGELFF
clone_size: few
d_call: TRBD2
j_call: TRBJ2-2
v_call: TRBV29-1

cdr3_nt: TGTGCCACCAGCAGAGATCCAGGATCCTACGAGCAGTACTTC
cdr3_aa: CATSRDPGSYEQYF
clone_size: many
d_call: .
j_call: TRBJ2-7
v_call: TRBV15

cdr3_nt: TGTGCTAGCAGCCGTACGGGGATAATGGGTGAAAAACTGTTTTTT
cdr3_aa: CASSRTGIMGEKLFF
clone_size: many
d_call: .
j_call: TRBJ1-4
v_call: TRBV7-7

cdr3_nt: TGTGCCAGCAGCCCGCGGGGGCGACACGAGCAGTACTTC
cdr3_aa: CASSPRGRHEQYF
clone_size: many
d_call: .
j_call: TRBJ2-7
v_call: TRBV7-2

cdr3_nt: TGTGCCAGCAGCCCCAGGGGTAGCGCTGGAAACACCATATATTTT
cdr3_aa: CASSPRGSAGNTIYF
clone_size: .
d_call: .
j_call: TRBJ1-3
v_call: TRBV7-9

cdr3_nt: TGTGCCAGCAGCTACACAGGGGGCAGGGTCTACGAGCAGTACTTC
cdr3_aa: CASSYTGGRVYEQYF
clone_size: .
d_call: TRBD1
j_call: TRBJ2-7
v_call: TRBV5-8

cdr3_nt: TGTGCCATTGAATGGGAAGGGGAAGGTGAGCAGTACTTC
cdr3_aa: CAIEWEGEGEQYF
clone_size: .
d_call: .
j_call: TRBJ2-7
v_call: TRBV7-9

cdr3_nt: TGCAGTGCCGATCCCGGACAGGGGGAAGAGACCCAGTACTTC
cdr3_aa: CSADPGQGEETQYF
clone_size: many
d_call: TRBD1
j_call: TRBJ2-5
v_call: TRBV20-1

cdr3_nt: TGTGCCAGCAGCTTAGTGGGCGGGAGCCAGGGAACCGGGGAGCTGTTTTTT
cdr3_aa: CASSLVGGSQGTGELFF
clone_size: .
d_call: TRBD2
j_call: TRBJ2-2
v_call: TRBV7-2

cdr3_nt: TGTGCCAGCAGTTCGGTACAGGGAGGTGGCTATAATTCACCCCTCCACTTT
cdr3_aa: CASSSVQGGGYNSPLHF
clone_size: .
d_call: .
j_call: TRBJ1-6
v_call: TRBV6-5

cdr3_nt: TGTGCCAGCAGCTCGGGACAGGGGGCTGAAGGCTACACCTTC
cdr3_aa: CASSSGQGAEGYTF
clone_size: .
d_call: TRBD1
j_call: TRBJ1-2
v_call: TRBV6-6

cdr3_nt: TGTGCCATCAGTGAGGGACAGGATAACTATGGCTACACCTTC
cdr3_aa: CAISEGQDNYGYTF
clone_size: many
d_call: TRBD1
j_call: TRBJ1-2
v_call: TRBV10-3

cdr3_nt: TGTGCCAGCAGCTCCGGGAGGGACAGTATACTCACTAACTATGGCTACACCTTC
cdr3_aa: CASSSGRDSILTNYGYTF
clone_size: .
d_call: TRBD1
j_call: TRBJ1-2
v_call: TRBV9

cdr3_nt: TGTGCCAGCAGCCGCGCCGGTTCAGTGGAGGACCGGGGCGAGCAGTACTTC
cdr3_aa: CASSRAGSVEDRGEQYF
clone_size: few
d_call: .
j_call: TRBJ2-7
v_call: TRBV7-3

cdr3_nt: TGTGCCAGCAGTTTATCGCTTGGGCACACAAGGGAAGAGACCCAGTACTTC
cdr3_aa: CASSLSLGHTREETQYF
clone_size: .
d_call: .
j_call: TRBJ2-5
v_call: TRBV6-4

cdr3_nt: TGTGCCAGCAGGAGAGCTTTAGCGGGGGGGCCCGGAGAGACCCAGTACTTC
cdr3_aa: CASRRALAGGPGETQYF
clone_size: .
d_call: TRBD2
j_call: TRBJ2-5
v_call: TRBV12-3/TRBV12-4

cdr3_nt: TGTGCCATCATGGGGTCCAGGGACGGGGAGCTGTTTTTT
cdr3_aa: CAIMGSRDGELFF
clone_size: few
d_call: .
j_call: TRBJ2-2
v_call: TRBV10-3

cdr3_nt: TGTGCCAGCAGCGTAGCTACGGGGAGTGGGGGCGAGCAGTACTTC
cdr3_aa: CASSVATGSGGEQYF
clone_size: many
d_call: .
j_call: TRBJ2-7
v_call: TRBV9

cdr3_nt: TGTGCCAGTAGATGGTCTGGGGGCGACTATGGCTACACCTTC
cdr3_aa: CASRWSGGDYGYTF
clone_size: .
d_call: .
j_call: TRBJ1-2
v_call: TRBV19

cdr3_nt: TGTGCCAGCAGAAGACAGGGGAACACTGAAGCTTTCTTT
cdr3_aa: CASRRQGNTEAFF
clone_size: many
d_call: TRBD1
j_call: TRBJ1-1
v_call: TRBV6-5

cdr3_nt: TGCAGTGCTAGAGATCCCCGGGGAGACACTGAAGCTTTCTTT
cdr3_aa: CSARDPRGDTEAFF
clone_size: few
d_call: .
j_call: TRBJ1-1
v_call: TRBV20-1

cdr3_nt: TGTGCCAGCTCACTGGGGCAGGTCCAGAATCAGCCCCAGCATTTT
cdr3_aa: CASSLGQVQNQPQHF
clone_size: .
d_call: .
j_call: TRBJ1-5
v_call: TRBV18

cdr3_nt: TGTGCCAGCAGCCAAGAGGTACTAGAGGAGAATGAGACCCAGTACTTC
cdr3_aa: CASSQEVLEENETQYF
clone_size: .
d_call: .
j_call: TRBJ2-5
v_call: TRBV3-1

cdr3_nt: TGTGCCAGCAGCTCCGGGACAGAATTAGATACGCAGTATTTT
cdr3_aa: CASSSGTELDTQYF
clone_size: .
d_call: TRBD1
j_call: TRBJ2-3
v_call: TRBV12-3/TRBV12-4

cdr3_nt: TGCGCCAGCAGGTCGACAGTAAAGAACTATGGCTACACCTTC
cdr3_aa: CASRSTVKNYGYTF
clone_size: .
d_call: .
j_call: TRBJ1-2
v_call: TRBV4-1

cdr3_nt: TGTACTTCCCGGGACAGGGATCAAGAGACCCAGTGCTTC
cdr3_aa: CTSRDRDQETQCF
clone_size: .
d_call: TRBD1
j_call: TRBJ2-5
v_call: TRBV10-3

cdr3_nt: TGTGCCAGCAGCGGGGGGGGCGCGAGCAATCAGCCCCAGCATTTT
cdr3_aa: CASSGGGASNQPQHF
clone_size: .
d_call: .
j_call: TRBJ1-5
v_call: TRBV7-9

cdr3_nt: TGCAGTGCTAGTATGCGGGTCACCTACGAGCAGTACTTC
cdr3_aa: CSASMRVTYEQYF
clone_size: many
d_call: .
j_call: TRBJ2-7
v_call: TRBV20-1

cdr3_nt: TGTGCCAGCAGCTTAGTGATGATGGGATACGAGCAGTACTTC
cdr3_aa: CASSLVMMGYEQYF
clone_size: .
d_call: .
j_call: TRBJ2-7
v_call: TRBV7-2

cdr3_nt: TGTGCCAGCAGTACGGGACAGACCACGTACTTC
cdr3_aa: CASSTGQTTYF
clone_size: many
d_call: TRBD1
j_call: TRBJ2-7
v_call: TRBV12-3/TRBV12-4